The sequence of this T cell receptor beta chain was determined in a study of cytomegalovirus exposure and HLA in healthy donors. This CDR3 region has 14 residues. V shed 5 bases and J 4 bases; nucleotides not matched to a gene: 7. The V gene's germline CDR1 is MNHEY and CDR2 SVGAGI. Primers: 60 Vbeta forward and 13 Jbeta reverse. Only in-frame clones appear in the TCRdb table, and some are missing; sequencing was by immunoSEQ multiplex PCR. The repertoire includes 50,000 or so clones, around 70% of them detected once, and about 3.1% sits in the top ten. The clonotype comes from a man between 18 and 29 years old in good health and CMV-seronegative. The sample comprised PBMCs. The rearrangement joins TRBV6-5 to TRBJ1-2, with 7 bases that match TRBD1. The CDR3 protein is CASSRQGLGYGYTF. The CDR3 DNA follows: TGTGCCAGCAGTCGACAGGGCTTGGGCTATGGCTACACCTTC.